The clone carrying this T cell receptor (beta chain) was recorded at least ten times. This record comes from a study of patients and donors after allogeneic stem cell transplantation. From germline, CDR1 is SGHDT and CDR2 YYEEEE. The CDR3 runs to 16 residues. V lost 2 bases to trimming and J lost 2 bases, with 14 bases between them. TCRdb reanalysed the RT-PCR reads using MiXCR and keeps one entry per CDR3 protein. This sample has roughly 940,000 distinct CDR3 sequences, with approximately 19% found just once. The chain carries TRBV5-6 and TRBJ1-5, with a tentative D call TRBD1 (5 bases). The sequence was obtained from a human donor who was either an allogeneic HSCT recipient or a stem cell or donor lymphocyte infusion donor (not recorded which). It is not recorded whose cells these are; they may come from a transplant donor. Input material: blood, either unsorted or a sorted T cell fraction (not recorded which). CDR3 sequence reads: CASSLDRGRGNQPQHF. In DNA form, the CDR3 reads TGTGCCAGCAGCTTAGATAGGGGTCGGGGCAATCAGCCCCAGCATTTT.